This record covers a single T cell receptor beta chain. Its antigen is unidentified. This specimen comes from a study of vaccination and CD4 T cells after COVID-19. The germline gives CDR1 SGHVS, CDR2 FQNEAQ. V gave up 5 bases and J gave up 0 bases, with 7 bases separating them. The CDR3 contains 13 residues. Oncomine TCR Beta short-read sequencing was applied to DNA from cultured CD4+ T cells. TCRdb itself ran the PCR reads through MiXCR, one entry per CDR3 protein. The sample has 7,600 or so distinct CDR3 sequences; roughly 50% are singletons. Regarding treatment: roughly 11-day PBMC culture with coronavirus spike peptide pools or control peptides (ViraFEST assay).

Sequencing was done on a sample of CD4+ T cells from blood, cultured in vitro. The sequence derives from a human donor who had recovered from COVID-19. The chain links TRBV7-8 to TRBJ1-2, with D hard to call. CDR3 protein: CASSIGTNYGYTF. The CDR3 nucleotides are TGTGCCAGCAGCATCGGTACTAACTATGGCTACACCTTC.